These 25 T cell receptor beta chains were all obtained from the same sample, sequenced in a study of blood T cell repertoires in COVID-19 (dated by TCRdb to 2018 to 2021). The library was generated by the immunoSEQ multiplex PCR assay. TCRdb took this table from immuneACCESS and kept in-frame rearrangements with V and J called. Such tables lack part of the clones; where checked against another copy, unresolved V genes explain under half of the gap, and the rest is unexplained. The sample table holds almost 500,000 clones, of which more than 85% were seen once. The ten largest account for around 7.9% of the sample. Sample: PBMCs or T cells enriched from blood (not recorded which). These receptors were obtained from an older woman who had recovered from COVID-19.

The CDR3 region is CASREGQANNEKLFF. The CDR3 DNA sequence: TGTGCCAGTAGGGAGGGACAGGCGAATAATGAAAAACTGTTTTTT. The J gene is TRBJ1-4, the V gene TRBV19; 8 bases align to TRBD1. Germline values: CDR1 LNHDA, CDR2 SQIVND (reference sequence). V dropped 6 bases and J dropped 4; count of bases not matched to a gene: 7. The CDR3 spans 15 residues.

This clone has just a few counts. The V call is TRBV30, the J call TRBJ2-6, with D unclear. CDR3 length: 12 residues. Germline lookup yields CDR1 GTSNPN and CDR2 SVGIG (reference sequence). V was clipped by 6 bases and J by 2 bases, with 5 bases between them. In nucleotides, the CDR3 is TGTGCCTGCACGGCTGGGGCCAACGTCCTGACTTTC. Amino acid sequence: CACTAGANVLTF. Using reference TRBV30 and TRBJ2-6 for the parts outside the CDR3, the full variable domain is SQTIHQWPATLVQPVGSPLSLECTVEGTSNPNLYWYRQAAGRGLQLLFYSVGIGQISSEVPQNLSASRPQDRQFILSSKKLLLSDSGFYLCACTAGANVLTFGAGSRLTVL.

The rearrangement joins TRBV6-5 to TRBJ2-2, with TRBD1 matching 9 bases. The CDR3 length is 15 residues. The germline CDR1 and CDR2 sequences are MNHEY and SVGAGI. J gave up 7 bases and V 10 bases, and 13 bases lay outside the gene matches. CDR3 nucleotide sequence: TGTGCCACTTGGGGGAACAGGGGGCGGGGCGGGGAGCTGTTTTTT. Translating it yields CATWGNRGRGGELFF.

Regarding this clone: The sample has other DNA sequences that encode this CDR3 too. The J gene is TRBJ2-2, the V gene TRBV5-4; the match to TRBD2 covers 14 bases. The CDR3 consists of 18 residues. Germline V gives CDR1 SGHNT, CDR2 YYREEE (reference sequence). V trimming: 2 bases; J trimming: 0 bases; junction bases outside the gene matches: 3. The CDR3 DNA reads as TGTGCCAGCAGCTTAGGACTAGCGGGGGGCCCGAACACCGGGGAGCTGTTTTTT. Protein product: CASSLGLAGGPNTGELFF.

The V gene is TRBV4-1, the J gene TRBJ1-4, with TRBD1 as a possible D gene (5 bases). The CDR3 runs 17 residues. Germline CDR1 is MGHRA and CDR2 is YSYEKL. The germline V and J ends were trimmed by 4 bases and 6 bases, with 21 bases remaining between them. The CDR3 coding sequence is TGCGCCAGCAGCCCGCTAGTCAGGGCGGAAGGGTATGAAAAACTGTTTTTT. This codes for CASSPLVRAEGYEKLFF.

This clone came up a few times. The sample holds other DNA sequences that translate to the same CDR3. The chain carries TRBV6-5 and TRBJ1-1, with TRBD1 as a possible D gene (6 bases). Germline CDR1 MNHEY, CDR2 SVGAGI. The CDR3 is 11 amino acids. Trimming removed 6 bases from V and 4 bases from J, with 6 bases in between. The CDR3 loop reads CASRQGTEAFF. CDR3 sequence (DNA): TGTGCCAGCAGACAGGGCACTGAAGCTTTCTTT.

The chain joins TRBV25-1 to TRBJ1-4; the match to TRBD1 covers 11 bases. This CDR3 region has 17 residues. V gave up 3 bases and J gave up 1 base; unmatched junction bases: 4. CDR1 is MGHDK, CDR2 SYGVNS, per germline. The CDR3 DNA reads TGTGCCAGCAGTGAGGGAGGGACAGGGGGAACTAATGAAAAACTGTTTTTT. It encodes CASSEGGTGGTNEKLFF. Full variable domain (outside the CDR3, taken from reference TRBV25-1 and TRBJ1-4): EADIYQTPRYLVIGTGKKITLECSQTMGHDKMYWYQQDPGMELHLIHYSYGVNSTEKGDLSSESTVSRIRTEHFPLTLESARPSHTSQYLCASSEGGTGGTNEKLFFGSGTQLSVL.

The chain has TRBV12-3 or TRBV12-4 and TRBJ1-2; D unresolved. CDR3 length: 11 residues. Trimming removed 4 bases from V and 4 bases from J, with 4 bases in between. The CDR3 sequence: CASSSVYGYTF. Written as DNA, the CDR3 is TGTGCCAGCAGTTCAGTCTATGGCTACACCTTC.

This sequence joins TRBV7-6 and TRBJ1-4; D ambiguous. The CDR3 consists of 16 residues. Trimming took 2 bases from V and 0 from J, leaving 10 bases between them. The germline CDR1 and CDR2 sequences are SGHVS and FNYEAQ. The CDR3 loop is CASSLNGYSTNEKLFF. The CDR3, as DNA: TGTGCCAGCAGCTTAAACGGGTACTCAACTAATGAAAAACTGTTTTTT.

The chain links TRBV7-7 to TRBJ2-1; 7 positions match TRBD2. V trimming: 4 bases; J trimming: 2 bases; junction bases outside the gene matches: 2. CDR1 is SSHAT and CDR2 is FNYEAQ in the germline V gene (reference sequence). The CDR3 totals 14 residues. The CDR3 DNA reads TGTGCCAGCAGCTCGGGGGGAGCCTACAATGAGCAGTTCTTC. This codes for CASSSGGAYNEQFF.

The chain couples TRBV2 to TRBJ2-1, with 9 positions matching TRBD1. The V gene end was trimmed by 6 bases and the J gene end by 5 bases; junction bases not matched to a gene: 8. This CDR3 has 15 residues. Germline lookup yields CDR1 SNHLY and CDR2 FYNNEI. CDR3 in amino acids: CASSDRDRVNNEQFF. DNA for the CDR3: TGTGCCAGCAGCGACCGGGACAGGGTCAACAATGAGCAGTTCTTC.

The rearrangement links TRBV7-8 to TRBJ1-4; perhaps TRBD1 as D (6 bases). The germline V gene has CDR1 SGHVS and CDR2 FQNEAQ. This CDR3 region has 16 residues. V lost 2 bases and J 4 bases, leaving 14 bases between the germline ends. The chain's CDR3 is CASSLWGGQINEKLFF. CDR3 nucleotide sequence: TGTGCCAGCAGCTTATGGGGGGGGCAGATTAATGAAAAACTGTTTTTT.

This clone came up once. The chain employs TRBV5-1 and TRBJ2-2; 9 nucleotides line up with TRBD2. Germline CDR1 is SGHRS and CDR2 is YFSETQ. Trimming cost V 1 base and J 6 bases; bases outside gene matches: 4. This CDR3 comprises 15 residues. In DNA form, the CDR3 reads TGCGCCAGCAGCTTGAACGGACTAGCGCCCGGGGAGCTGTTTTTT. Its translation: CASSLNGLAPGELFF.

This clone showed up just once. This chain connects TRBV7-2 to TRBJ1-1; a weak D match, TRBD1 (6 bases). V gave up 5 bases and J gave up 5 bases, with 12 bases separating them. Germline V CDR1 and CDR2: SGHTA, FQGNSA. CDR3 length: 13 residues. This CDR3 is CASSVRGGTEAFF. The CDR3 DNA sequence: TGTGCCAGCAGCGTCAGGGGTGGTACTGAAGCTTTCTTT.

V and J are TRBV10-2 and TRBJ2-1; 8 positions match TRBD2. V lost 0 bases and J lost 9; bases outside the gene matches: 10. Per the germline V gene, CDR1 is WSHSY and CDR2 is SAAADI. There are 16 residues in the CDR3. The CDR3 loop reads CASSESSRGAGTEQFF. CDR3 in DNA: TGCGCCAGCAGTGAGTCGTCGCGGGGGGCCGGTACTGAGCAGTTCTTC.

The chain uses TRBV7-9 and TRBJ1-1; D remains unclear. Trimming took 5 bases from V and 7 from J, leaving 14 bases between them. The CDR3 length is 13 residues. The germline gives CDR1 SEHNR, CDR2 FQNEAQ (reference sequence). The DNA for the CDR3 is TGTGCCAGCAGCCCCAGCGCGCAGAGTGAAGCTTTCTTT. Translated: CASSPSAQSEAFF.

The chain is built from TRBV25-1 and TRBJ1-1; 10 bases are a match to TRBD1. V shed 6 bases, J shed 2 bases, and the junction held 9 bases outside the gene matches. CDR1 MGHDK and CDR2 SYGVNS come from the germline V gene. The CDR3 is made up of 16 amino acids. The CDR3: CASRPGGDRGNTEAFF. CDR3 bases: TGTGCCAGCAGGCCCGGGGGGGACAGGGGTAACACTGAAGCTTTCTTT.

Regarding this clone: The sample has other DNA sequences that encode this CDR3 too. The chain combines TRBV6-5 with TRBJ1-2, with 7 bases that match TRBD1. The junction had 4 bases not matched to a gene; V was cut back by 2 bases and J by 7 bases. This CDR3 is built from 13 residues. The germline V gene has CDR1 MNHEY and CDR2 SVGAGI. CDR3 sequence (DNA): TGTGCCAGCAGTTACCGTCAGGGGGGTGGCTACACCTTC. This gives the protein CASSYRQGGGYTF.

This clone occurred once. The chain has TRBV18 and TRBJ2-7; D may be TRBD2 (6 bases). CDR1 is KGHSH, CDR2 LQKENI, per germline. V was trimmed by 3 bases and J by 9 bases, leaving 15 bases between them. There are 13 residues in the CDR3. CDR3 sequence reads: CASSPDRLRGQYV. CDR3 nucleotide sequence: TGTGCCAGCTCACCTGACCGACTGCGGGGGCAGTACGTC.

This clone was observed a handful of times. The chain couples TRBV3-1 (or the pseudogene TRBV3-2) to TRBJ1-1; possibly TRBD1 for D (5 bases). Trimming stripped 3 bases from V and 0 bases from J, with 11 bases between. Germline V gene lookup returns CDR1 LGHDT and CDR2 YNNKEL (reference sequence). The CDR3 length is 15 residues. As DNA, the CDR3 is TGTGCCAGCAGCCACGCGGGACGGGTGAACACTGAAGCTTTCTTT. It codes for CASSHAGRVNTEAFF.

The chain uses TRBV27 and TRBJ1-6; TRBD1 might be the D (5 bases). The V gene lost 7 bases and the J gene lost 9 bases, with 19 bases spanning the gap. Germline CDR1 reads MNHEY; CDR2 reads SMNVEV (reference sequence). This CDR3 is 15 amino acids long. The chain's CDR3 is CASTHGTPISSPLHF. The CDR3 bases are TGTGCCAGCACGCACGGGACTCCTATAAGTTCACCCCTCCACTTT.

The J gene is TRBJ1-1, the V gene TRBV2, with a tentative D call TRBD1 (5 bases). Germline V gene lookup returns CDR1 SNHLY and CDR2 FYNNEI. Trimming took off 4 bases at V and 5 bases at J, with 8 bases between the two ends. The length of the CDR3 is 12 residues. The CDR3 region is CASSVGGTEAFF. DNA for the CDR3: TGTGCCAGCAGTGTTGGGGGGACTGAAGCTTTCTTT.

The rearrangement links TRBV30 to TRBJ1-6, with D unclear. Germline lookup yields CDR1 GTSNPN and CDR2 SVGIG (reference sequence). V was cut by 7 bases and J by 9 bases, with 22 bases left in between. CDR3 length: 15 amino acids. This CDR3 is CAFNRGQPGGSPLHF. The CDR3 bases are TGTGCCTTCAATCGAGGGCAGCCCGGTGGTTCACCCCTCCACTTT.

Only a few counts were recorded for this clone. The V gene is TRBV6-5, the J gene TRBJ1-6, with 7 bases identical to TRBD1. Trimming at V came to 6 bases and at J to 7 bases, leaving 9 bases not matched to a gene. The CDR3 totals 15 residues. Germline values: CDR1 MNHEY, CDR2 SVGAGI. Here the CDR3 DNA reads TGTGCCAGCAGCCGAGACAGGGATGAAAATTCACCCCTCCACTTT. Translating gives CASSRDRDENSPLHF.

The chain couples TRBV4-1 to TRBJ1-6; TRBD1 aligns across 7 bases. V was clipped by 0 bases and J by 4 bases; unmatched bases: 6. The CDR3 is 17 amino acids. Germline CDR1 MGHRA, CDR2 YSYEKL. CDR3 loop: CASSQESGQMYNSPLHF. The CDR3 DNA is TGCGCCAGCAGCCAAGAGTCGGGACAGATGTATAATTCACCCCTCCACTTT.